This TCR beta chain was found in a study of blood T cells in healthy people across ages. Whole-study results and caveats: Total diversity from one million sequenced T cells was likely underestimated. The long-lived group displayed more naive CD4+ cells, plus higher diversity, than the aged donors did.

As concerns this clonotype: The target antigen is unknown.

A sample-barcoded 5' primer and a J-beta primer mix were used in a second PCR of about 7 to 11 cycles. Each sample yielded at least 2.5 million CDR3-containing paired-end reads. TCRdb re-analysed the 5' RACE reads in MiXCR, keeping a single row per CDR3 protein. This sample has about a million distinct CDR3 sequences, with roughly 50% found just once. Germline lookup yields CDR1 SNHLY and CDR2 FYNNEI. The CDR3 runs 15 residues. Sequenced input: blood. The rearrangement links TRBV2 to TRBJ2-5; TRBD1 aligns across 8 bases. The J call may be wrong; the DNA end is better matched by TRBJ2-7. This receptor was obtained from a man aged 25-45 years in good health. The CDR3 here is CASSDGPRGLSEQYF. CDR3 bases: TGTGCCAGCAGTGACGGTCCCAGGGGGCTCAGCGAGCAGTACTTC.